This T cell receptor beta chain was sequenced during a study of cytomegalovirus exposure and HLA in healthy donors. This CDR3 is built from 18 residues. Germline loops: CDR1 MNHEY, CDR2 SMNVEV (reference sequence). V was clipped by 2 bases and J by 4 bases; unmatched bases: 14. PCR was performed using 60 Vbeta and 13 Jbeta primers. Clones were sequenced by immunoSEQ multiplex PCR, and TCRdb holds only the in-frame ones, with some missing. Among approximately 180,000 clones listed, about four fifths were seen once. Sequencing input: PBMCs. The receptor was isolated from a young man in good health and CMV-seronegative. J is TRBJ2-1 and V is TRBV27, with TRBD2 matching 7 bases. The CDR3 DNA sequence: TGTGCCAGCAGTTTAAGTGGGGGGGATGACACTTATTACAATGAGCAGTTCTTC. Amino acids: CASSLSGGDDTYYNEQFF.